This entry concerns a single TCR beta chain. Its antigen is currently unknown. The source of the sample is a study of Ad26.COV2.S vaccination and SARS-CoV-2 variants. Study information: Doses of Ad26.COV2.S were injected into muscle once or twice, 56 days apart. Study results and caveats: Overall T cell responses may have been underestimated by the analyses of TCR breadth and depth.

This table comes from immunoSEQ multiplex PCR, and its TCRdb copy is limited to in-frame clones, with some not included. The sample carries roughly 300,000 clones, 88% recorded once. This CDR3 contains 14 residues. Germline loops: CDR1 SNHLY, CDR2 FYNNEI. J gave up 12 bases and V 7 bases, and 12 bases lay outside the gene matches. Treatment specified: roughly 18 received Ad26.COV2.S at low or high dose, single or two shots; about five received placebo; per-sample allocation not given. Collection of the samples took place on day 63 after the first injection of vaccine or placebo. The vaccine antigen was prefusion-stabilized Wuhan SARS-CoV-2 spike.

The rearrangement links TRBV2 to TRBJ1-6; TRBD1 agrees at 7 bases. The sample consisted of peripheral blood, taken in a trial of Ad26.COV2.S vaccine versus placebo. This clonotype was sampled from a person between 18 and 65 years old who received the Ad26.COV2.S COVID-19 vaccine or a placebo. The CDR3 sequence is CASTGGTVILPLHF. CDR3 coding DNA: TGTGCCAGCACAGGCGGGACAGTAATTTTACCCCTCCACTTT.